Below, 22 T cell receptor beta chains from the same sample are listed, as sequenced in a study of preoperative IRX-2 immunotherapy in early breast cancer. The treatment here: preoperative locoregional IRX-2 cytokine immunotherapy. The assay was immunoSEQ multiplex PCR, and TCRdb's table has in-frame clones only and misses some. The sample records about 23,000 clones, 85% to 95% being singletons. The starting material was tumor tissue, obtained after IRX-2 immunotherapy. These receptor sequences come from a human donor with breast cancer.

The rearrangement uses TRBV9 and TRBJ2-1, with 8 bases identical to TRBD2. CDR1 SGDLS and CDR2 YYNGEE come from the germline V gene. Trimming took 0 bases from V and 4 from J; bases not matched to a gene: 9. The CDR3 runs to 17 residues. CDR3 in amino acids: CASSVGLAGIPYNEQFF. The CDR3 DNA is TGTGCCAGCAGCGTAGGATTAGCGGGGATTCCTTACAATGAGCAGTTCTTC. Variable domain in full (rest from reference TRBV9 and TRBJ2-1): DSGVTQTPKHLITATGQRVTLRCSPRSGDLSVYWYQQSLDQGLQFLIQYYNGEERAKGNILERFSAQQFPDLHSELNLSSLELGDSALYFCASSVGLAGIPYNEQFFGPGTRLTVL.

The chain links TRBV4-1 to TRBJ1-1; D possibly corresponds to TRBD1 (5 bases). The CDR3 extends over 14 amino acids. Trimming left V 2 bases short and J 4 bases short, with 11 bases between. Germline CDR1 and CDR2: MGHRA and YSYEKL. The CDR3 reads CASSQRGPGTEAFF. The CDR3 DNA sequence: TGCGCCAGCAGCCAACGGGGCCCAGGCACTGAAGCTTTCTTT.

The chain combines TRBV6-5 with TRBJ2-5; D is perhaps TRBD1 (6 bases). The CDR3 runs 14 residues. Trimming stripped 5 bases from V and 0 bases from J, with 10 bases between. Germline assignment: CDR1 MNHEY and CDR2 SVGAGI. In DNA form, the CDR3 reads TGTGCCAGCAGTGAAGGGGGTCACCAAGAGACCCAGTACTTC. Translation: CASSEGGHQETQYF.

This sequence joins TRBV7-9 and TRBJ2-7, with 9 bases identical to TRBD1. The V gene end was trimmed by 1 base and the J gene end by 5 bases; junction bases not matched to a gene: 9. CDR3 length: 16 residues. CDR1 is SEHNR and CDR2 is FQNEAQ in the germline V gene (reference sequence). The CDR3 sequence is CASSLGTGGVLDEQYF. CDR3 DNA sequence: TGTGCCAGCAGCTTAGGTACAGGGGGCGTTTTGGACGAGCAGTACTTC.

The chain uses TRBV28 and TRBJ2-6; D is possibly TRBD1 (5 bases). Germline CDR1 reads MDHEN; CDR2 reads SYDVKM. The V gene lost 6 bases and the J gene lost 2 bases, with 14 bases spanning the gap. The CDR3 is 16 residues long. CDR3 region: CASRALTATGANVLTF. DNA of the CDR3: TGTGCCAGCAGGGCCCTGACAGCAACTGGGGCCAACGTCCTGACTTTC.

The chain joins TRBV9 to TRBJ2-1; D remains ambiguous. The germline CDR1 and CDR2 sequences are SGDLS and YYNGEE. The ends were cut back, 3 bases at V and 7 bases at J, with 11 bases in the middle. The CDR3 has 13 residues. The CDR3 here is CASSDLLRNEQFF. CDR3 nucleotide sequence: TGTGCCAGCAGCGACCTTCTCAGAAATGAGCAGTTCTTC. The full variable domain, in which reference TRBV9 and TRBJ2-1 provide the parts outside the CDR3, is DSGVTQTPKHLITATGQRVTLRCSPRSGDLSVYWYQQSLDQGLQFLIQYYNGEERAKGNILERFSAQQFPDLHSELNLSSLELGDSALYFCASSDLLRNEQFFGPGTRLTVL.

The table lists this clone with a few counts. V usage is TRBV7-9 and J usage is TRBJ2-1; no firm D call. V was pared by 8 bases and J by 0 bases, with 5 bases between. Germline V lookup: CDR1 SEHNR, CDR2 FQNEAQ (reference sequence). CDR3 length equals 12 residues. The chain's CDR3 is CASYGSYNEQFF. The CDR3 DNA reads TGTGCCAGCTACGGCTCCTACAATGAGCAGTTCTTC. The variable domain in full, completed from reference TRBV7-9 and TRBJ2-1, reads DTGVSQNPRHKITKRGQNVTFRCDPISEHNRLYWYRQTLGQGPEFLTYFQNEAQLEKSRLLSDRFSAERPKGSFSTLEIQRTEQGDSAMYLCASYGSYNEQFFGPGTRLTVL.

This sequence joins TRBV18 and TRBJ1-1; D is uncertain. CDR1 is KGHSH and CDR2 is LQKENI in the germline V gene. This CDR3 region has 15 residues. The V gene lost 6 bases and the J gene lost 3 bases, with 17 bases spanning the gap. The CDR3 DNA follows: TGTGCCAGCTCCAGCCTTCCGGGGTTTTACACTGAAGCTTTCTTT. Residues: CASSSLPGFYTEAFF.

This clone appeared a few times. V gene TRBV21-1 combines with J gene TRBJ2-5. TRBV21-1 is labeled a pseudogene. This CDR3 is built from 14 residues. The CDR3 loop reads CASSKDWWRETQYF. The CDR3 DNA follows: TGTGCCAGCAGCAAAGATTGGTGGCGCGAGACCCAGTACTTC.

V usage is TRBV7-8 and J usage is TRBJ2-1, with D hard to call. Trimming cost V 3 bases and J 0 bases, with 6 bases left between them. There are 14 residues in the CDR3. Per the germline V gene, CDR1 is SGHVS and CDR2 is FQNEAQ. DNA for the CDR3: TGTGCCAGCAGCTTGAGGAGCTCCTACAATGAGCAGTTCTTC. It codes for CASSLRSSYNEQFF.

V is TRBV5-1 and J is TRBJ2-1; tentatively, D is TRBD2 (5 bases). Trimming left V 3 bases short and J 0 bases short, with 13 bases between. The germline CDR1 and CDR2 sequences are SGHRS and YFSETQ. This CDR3 is 16 amino acids long. The CDR3 sequence is CASSSADWSSYNEQFF. CDR3 nucleotides: TGCGCCAGCAGCTCAGCGGATTGGAGCTCCTACAATGAGCAGTTCTTC.

The chain is built from TRBV13 and TRBJ2-3; D uncertain. V was pared by 1 base and J by 5 bases, with 1 base between. This CDR3 has 11 residues. Germline V gives CDR1 PRHDT, CDR2 FYEKMQ (reference sequence). CDR3 residues: CASSLEDTQYF. In DNA, the CDR3 is TGTGCCAGCAGCTTAGAAGATACGCAGTATTTT.

This chain connects TRBV7-8 to TRBJ2-1, with TRBD2 matching over 8 bases. Germline V gives CDR1 SGHVS, CDR2 FQNEAQ. V gave up 1 base and J gave up 9 bases; unmatched junction bases: 8. The CDR3 covers 15 residues. CDR3 sequence (DNA): TGTGCCAGCAGCTTAGGCACGGTAGCGGGATCTGAGCAGTTCTTC. Residues: CASSLGTVAGSEQFF.

The V call is TRBV7-6, the J call TRBJ2-7; D is ambiguous. The CDR3 consists of 13 residues. Germline V gene data show CDR1 as SGHVS and CDR2 as FNYEAQ. V was pared by 1 base and J by 0 bases, with 4 bases between. The CDR3 DNA follows: TGTGCCAGCAGCTTAGGGGACTCCTACGAGCAGTACTTC. Translating it yields CASSLGDSYEQYF.

This chain uses TRBV7-9 with TRBJ2-3, with TRBD1 as a possible D gene (5 bases). The germline V gene has CDR1 SEHNR and CDR2 FQNEAQ (reference sequence). Between the trimmed V and J ends, which lost 1 base and 9 bases, there was a span of 14 bases. The CDR3 length is 14 residues. The CDR3: CASSLGYLWGTQYF. CDR3 bases: TGTGCCAGCAGCTTAGGCTACCTGTGGGGCACGCAGTATTTT.

Concerning this clone itself: The identical CDR3 is also encoded by other nucleotide sequences in the sample. The chain carries TRBV7-3 and TRBJ2-2, with D unclear. V lost 2 bases to trimming and J lost 7 bases, with 5 bases between them. CDR1 SGHTA and CDR2 FQGTGA come from the germline V gene. CDR3 length equals 12 residues. The CDR3 here is CASSLGFGELFF. The CDR3 bases are TGTGCCAGCAGCTTAGGGTTCGGGGAGCTGTTTTTT.

The CDR3 DNA reads TGCGCCAGCAGTCTCCCGACCGGGGGGTTGGGCACAGATACGCAGTATTTT. It encodes CASSLPTGGLGTDTQYF. V usage is TRBV5-1 and J usage is TRBJ2-3; 7 nucleotides match TRBD2. Germline V lookup: CDR1 SGHRS, CDR2 YFSETQ. V was clipped by 5 bases and J by 1 base; unmatched bases: 13. The CDR3 is 17 residues long.

This sequence joins TRBV7-9 and TRBJ1-2, with 8 positions matching TRBD1. The CDR3 totals 15 residues. The trim removed 5 bases at V and 2 bases at J, leaving 7 bases unmatched. CDR1 SEHNR and CDR2 FQNEAQ come from the germline V gene (reference sequence). CDR3 loop: CASSQWDRTNYGYTF. CDR3 in DNA: TGTGCCAGCAGCCAATGGGACAGGACGAACTATGGCTACACCTTC.

The rearrangement links TRBV5-1 to TRBJ1-1; 7 bases line up with TRBD1. Germline V gene sequence: CDR1 SGHRS, CDR2 YFSETQ. CDR3 size: 12 residues. J lost 11 bases, V lost 4 bases, and 8 bases had no gene match. The CDR3 coding sequence is TGCGCCAGCAGCAGACAGGGATATGTCGCTTTCTTT. Amino acid sequence: CASSRQGYVAFF.

This chain links TRBV5-1 with TRBJ1-6; D is undetermined. The V end was cut by 4 bases, the J end by 7 bases, with 15 bases between. Germline V lookup: CDR1 SGHRS, CDR2 YFSETQ. This CDR3 region has 15 residues. The CDR3 spells CASSQVDGRNSPLHF. The CDR3 DNA is TGCGCCAGCAGCCAGGTTGATGGGCGGAATTCACCCCTCCACTTT.

This clone counts as medium-sized. Other DNA sequences in the same sample also yield this CDR3. The chain combines TRBV7-9 with TRBJ2-3; 8 nucleotides match TRBD2. V trimming: 0 bases; J trimming: 2 bases; junction bases outside the gene matches: 1. CDR1 SEHNR and CDR2 FQNEAQ come from the germline V gene (reference sequence). The CDR3 consists of 15 residues. CDR3 sequence reads: CASSLASGDTDTQYF. CDR3 DNA: TGTGCCAGCAGCTTAGCTAGCGGGGACACAGATACGCAGTATTTT.

The V and J genes are TRBV5-4 and TRBJ2-3, with 15 nucleotides matching TRBD2. CDR1 SGHNT and CDR2 YYREEE come from the germline V gene (reference sequence). CDR3 length equals 16 residues. Trimming cost V 4 bases and J 5 bases; bases outside gene matches: 5. The chain's CDR3 is CASSMGLAGGGDTQYF. CDR3 DNA sequence: TGTGCCAGCAGCATGGGACTAGCGGGAGGAGGAGATACGCAGTATTTT.